These T cell receptor beta chains were read from a single sample in a study of human T cells and chemical hapten exposure. MiXCR was run by TCRdb on the RACE reads, yielding one entry per CDR3 protein. The data contain 38,000 or so distinct CDR3 sequences, 9.5% of them singletons. The source material was whole blood, sampled in connection with sensitization to the hapten diphenylcyclopropenone (DPC). These receptor sequences come from a man between 45 and 60 years old with alopecia areata. Some clones in this sample may be carry-over from other donors' samples. CDR3s include the opening cysteine and the closing phenylalanine or tryptophan. A D gene is named only where the DNA matches it firmly. Rows may omit the clone size; those that give it use once, few, many or a size class.

CDR3 protein	CDR3 DNA	V gene	J gene	D gene	clone size
CASSLSTSAYNEQFF	TGCGCCAGCAGCTTGAGTACTAGCGCCTACAATGAGCAGTTCTTC	TRBV5-1	TRBJ2-1	TRBD2	few
CASRLAVNNEQFF	TGCGCCAGCAGACTAGCGGTCAACAATGAGCAGTTCTTC	TRBV5-1	TRBJ2-1	TRBD2	NA
CASSVEGPQNEQFF	TGTGCCAGCAGCGTAGAGGGACCACAGAATGAGCAGTTCTTC	TRBV9	TRBJ2-1	NA	few
CASSQDNRGRVTDTQYF	TGTGCCAGCAGCCAAGATAACAGGGGGCGAGTGACAGATACGCAGTATTTT	TRBV14	TRBJ2-3	TRBD1	few
CASSQEAGTGQPQHF	TGCGCCAGCAGCCAAGAGGCCGGGACAGGTCAGCCCCAGCATTTT	TRBV4-3	TRBJ1-5	TRBD1	NA
CASSPPLQTDTQYF	TGTGCCAGCTCACCACCGCTTCAAACAGATACGCAGTATTTT	TRBV18	TRBJ2-3	NA	NA
CSVVGRFADTQYF	TGCAGCGTTGTCGGGAGGTTCGCAGATACGCAGTATTTT	TRBV29-1	TRBJ2-3	TRBD2	NA
CSARKPEGEKLFF	TGCAGTGCTAGAAAGCCGGAGGGTGAAAAACTGTTTTTT	TRBV20-1	TRBJ1-4	NA	NA
CASSLWKDGDGYTF	TGTGCCAGCAGTTTATGGAAGGACGGGGATGGCTACACCTTC	TRBV28	TRBJ1-2	NA	many
CASSPGQGIYEQYF	TGCGCCAGCAGCCCTGGACAGGGCATCTACGAGCAGTACTTC	TRBV5-1	TRBJ2-7	TRBD1	many
CASSYSSRPAYEQYF	TGTGCCAGCAGTTACTCGAGTCGGCCAGCGTACGAGCAGTACTTC	TRBV6-5	TRBJ2-7	NA	few
CASSSGQQETQYF	TGTGCCAGCAGCTCTGGACAGCAAGAGACCCAGTACTTC	TRBV28	TRBJ2-5	NA	few
CASSTYRFSNQPQHF	TGTGCCAGCAGCACGTATAGGTTTAGCAATCAGCCCCAGCATTTT	TRBV7-2	TRBJ1-5	NA	NA